The 14 T cell receptor beta chains presented below share a single source sample, sequenced in a study of T cells in Graves' hyperthyroidism and ophthalmopathy. Amplification yielded TCR beta CDR3 regions, with RNA transcripts as the source. During a first-round RT-PCR of the TCR CDR3, the HTBI primer set was used. TCRdb reprocessed the multiplex PCR reads via MiXCR and lists one record per CDR3 protein. The sample has over 120,000 distinct CDR3 sequences, roughly 23% seen once. Source material: blood. Receptor source: a woman aged 45-59 years with Graves' hyperthyroidism that later progressed to Graves' ophthalmopathy.

The table lists this clonotype with a few counts. The chain recombines TRBV7-9 with TRBJ2-2; a possible D gene is TRBD2 (6 bases). This CDR3 spans 16 amino acids. The germline V gene has CDR1 SEHNR and CDR2 FQNEAQ (reference sequence). V was cut by 5 bases and J by 5 bases, with 18 bases left in between. This chain's CDR3 is CASSPRSAAGTGELFF. The CDR3 DNA reads TGTGCCAGCAGCCCTCGGTCAGCGGCGGGGACCGGGGAGCTGTTTTTT.

This clonotype has a handful of counts. The chain recombines TRBV20-1 with TRBJ2-3, with 7 bases lining up with TRBD2. There are 15 residues in the CDR3. The V and J ends lost 6 bases and 2 bases, in that order; junction bases with no gene match: 11. Per germline, CDR1 DFQATT and CDR2 SNEGSKA (reference sequence). The CDR3 DNA is TGCAGTGCATCAATTGGGGCGGGAGCCACAGATACGCAGTATTTT. This encodes CSASIGAGATDTQYF.

Concerning this clonotype: One end of the junction does not line up with germline, which may come from a read error. The gene calls are TRBV4-2 and TRBJ1-1; 9 bases align to TRBD1. Germline V lookup: CDR1 LGHNA, CDR2 YNFKEQ. CDR3 size: 16 residues. CDR3 coding DNA: TGTGCCAGCAGCCAGGACACCGGGACAGGGAGACCTGAGGCTTTCTTT. Its translation is CASSQDTGTGRPEAFF.

Worth noting for this clonotype: This may arise from a read error, as a much more abundant clone is one base away. This chain uses TRBV18 with TRBJ2-6, with D maybe TRBD2 (6 bases). The CDR3 is 15 residues long. CDR1 KGHSH and CDR2 LQKENI come from the germline V gene. The CDR3 bases are TGTGCCAGCTCACCACAGGGGACTGGGACCAACGTCCTGACTTTC. This translates into CASSPQGTGTNVLTF.

This clonotype was counted once. The rearrangement uses TRBV2 and TRBJ1-5; TRBD1 matches at 9 bases. This CDR3 contains 14 residues. Trimming took 4 bases from V and 7 from J; bases not matched to a gene: 5. The germline CDR1 and CDR2 sequences are SNHLY and FYNNEI. CDR3 in amino acids: CASSAGQGAQPQHF. The CDR3 DNA sequence: TGTGCCAGCAGTGCGGGACAGGGTGCACAGCCCCAGCATTTT.

This clonotype was seen many times. This CDR3 reads CASSPGTSPQRQYF. The CDR3 nucleotides read TGTGCCAGCAGTCCCGGGACTAGCCCACAAAGGCAGTACTTC. This chain links TRBV27 with TRBJ2-7; 9 positions match TRBD2. CDR1 MNHEY and CDR2 SMNVEV come from the germline V gene (reference sequence). V lost 5 bases, J lost 9 bases, and 11 bases stayed unmatched. The CDR3 has 14 residues.

This clonotype was recorded many times. The chain couples TRBV5-1 to TRBJ1-5; D unresolved. The germline gives CDR1 SGHRS, CDR2 YFSETQ. The V end was cut by 3 bases, the J end by 1 base, with 23 bases between. This CDR3 has 19 residues. CDR3 in amino acids: CASSSEALGQVGSNQPQHF. CDR3 nucleotides: TGCGCCAGCAGCTCCGAGGCGTTAGGTCAGGTGGGCAGCAATCAGCCCCAGCATTTT. The full variable domain, completed using reference TRBV5-1 and TRBJ1-5, is KAGVTQTPRYLIKTRGQQVTLSCSPISGHRSVSWYQQTPGQGLQFLFEYFSETQRNKGNFPGRFSGRQFSNSRSEMNVSTLELGDSALYLCASSSEALGQVGSNQPQHFGDGTRLSIL.

Many counts were recorded for this clonotype. The chain is built from TRBV3-1 and TRBJ2-7, with D unresolved. V was shortened by 0 bases and J by 2 bases, with 8 bases between the two germline ends. The germline V gene encodes CDR1 LGHDT and CDR2 YNNKEL (reference sequence). This CDR3 spans 14 amino acids. CDR3 protein: CASSQDLVAYEQYF. The CDR3 DNA reads TGTGCCAGCAGCCAAGACCTAGTCGCCTACGAGCAGTACTTC.

This clonotype was observed at least ten times. Mismatch with germline at one junction end may stem from a read error. The rearrangement joins TRBV27 to TRBJ2-7; 7 bases are shared with TRBD1. This CDR3 has 12 amino acids. Germline V CDR1 and CDR2: MNHEY, SMNVEV (reference sequence). In DNA form, the CDR3 reads TGCCTTTCCCGGGACAGACAATACGAGCAGTACTTC. This sequence encodes CLSRDRQYEQYF.

This clonotype was counted only a few times. V usage is TRBV6-1 and J usage is TRBJ2-2, with D possibly called TRBD1 or TRBD2 (5 bases each). This CDR3 contains 16 residues. The germline V and J ends were trimmed by 4 bases and 3 bases, with 15 bases remaining between them. The germline gives CDR1 MNHNS, CDR2 SASEGT. DNA for the CDR3: TGTGCCAGCAGTGTCCGACCGGGGCCTTACACCGGGGAGCTGTTTTTT. This translates into CASSVRPGPYTGELFF.

This chain connects TRBV28 to TRBJ1-1; D is uncertain. The CDR3 is 11 residues long. Germline lookup yields CDR1 MDHEN and CDR2 SYDVKM. Trimming stripped 7 bases from V and 8 bases from J, with 11 bases between. DNA for the CDR3: TGTGCCAGCAACGATTTGCAGGAAGCTTTCTTT. Amino acid sequence: CASNDLQEAFF.

In this sample, this clonotype turned up many times. The CDR3 protein is CASSQADRVRAFF. DNA of the CDR3: TGTGCCAGCAGCCAAGCCGACAGAGTACGAGCTTTCTTT. V and J are TRBV14 and TRBJ1-1; D perhaps matches TRBD1 (5 bases). The CDR3 has 13 amino acids. Germline V lookup: CDR1 SGHDN, CDR2 FVKESK. V shed 1 base and J shed 10 bases, with 13 bases lying between them.

The rearrangement links TRBV6-2 or TRBV6-3 to TRBJ2-2; D gene uncertain. V lost 2 bases, J lost 5 bases, and 9 bases lay in between. The germline CDR1 and CDR2 sequences are MNHEY and SVGEGT. The CDR3 runs 14 residues. This CDR3 is CASSYQTKTGELFF. Written as DNA, the CDR3 is TGTGCCAGCAGTTACCAAACTAAAACCGGGGAGCTGTTTTTT.

This clonotype was detected only a few times. At one of its ends the junction is not consistent with the germline gene, which may arise from a read error. V is TRBV18 and J is TRBJ2-5; tentative D call: TRBD1 (6 bases). This CDR3 has 13 amino acids. The germline gives CDR1 KGHSH, CDR2 LQKENI. The CDR3 DNA follows: TGCGCCAGCTCGCCAGGGGAGCGAGGGACCCAGTACTTC. This translates into CASSPGERGTQYF.